These 3 T cell receptor beta chains were sequenced from one sample in a study of T cell responses to AZD1222 COVID-19 vaccine (dated by TCRdb to the early 2020s). Reading the label with the study, this specimen's time point is: baseline before first vaccination. Interpreted using the paper, the treatment or condition label stands for: meningococcal conjugate vaccine given as trial control. The library came from the immunoSEQ multiplex PCR assay. The table comes from immuneACCESS by way of TCRdb, which keeps in-frame sequences with V and J called. Part of the clones is missing from these tables; in studies checked, under half for an unresolved V gene and the rest for unknown reasons. The sample profile shows about 130,000 clones; 90% of them were found once. The ten largest clones represent roughly 4.4% of the sample. The sequencing used peripheral blood, collected on day 0 of MenACWY control vaccination. The receptors here all came from an adult in good health.

The genes are TRBV27 and TRBJ1-3, with D perhaps TRBD1 (6 bases). CDR1 and CDR2 from the germline V gene are MNHEY and SMNVEV (reference sequence). Trimming shortened V by 6 bases and J by 1 base, and 7 bases separated the two germline ends. The CDR3 runs to 13 residues. CDR3 DNA sequence: TGTGCCAGCAGCAGGGGATCTGGAAACACCATATATTTT. It codes for CASSRGSGNTIYF.

This clone was found once. J is TRBJ2-7 and V is TRBV28; 12 bases map to TRBD1. Per the germline V gene, CDR1 is MDHEN and CDR2 is SYDVKM. The ends lost 5 bases at V and 4 bases at J; junction bases unmatched: 9. The CDR3 is made up of 16 amino acids. The CDR3 region has the DNA TGTGCCAGCAGTCCAGGCGGGACAGGGGGCACTTACGAGCAGTACTTC. Amino acid sequence: CASSPGGTGGTYEQYF.

The V call is TRBV18, the J call TRBJ1-1; D may be TRBD1 (5 bases). The CDR3 runs 14 residues. Germline CDR1 is KGHSH and CDR2 is LQKENI. V gave up 2 bases and J gave up 1 base, with 8 bases separating them. DNA of the CDR3: TGTGCCAGCTCACCATCGGGGCCGAACACTGAAGCTTTCTTT. Amino acids: CASSPSGPNTEAFF.